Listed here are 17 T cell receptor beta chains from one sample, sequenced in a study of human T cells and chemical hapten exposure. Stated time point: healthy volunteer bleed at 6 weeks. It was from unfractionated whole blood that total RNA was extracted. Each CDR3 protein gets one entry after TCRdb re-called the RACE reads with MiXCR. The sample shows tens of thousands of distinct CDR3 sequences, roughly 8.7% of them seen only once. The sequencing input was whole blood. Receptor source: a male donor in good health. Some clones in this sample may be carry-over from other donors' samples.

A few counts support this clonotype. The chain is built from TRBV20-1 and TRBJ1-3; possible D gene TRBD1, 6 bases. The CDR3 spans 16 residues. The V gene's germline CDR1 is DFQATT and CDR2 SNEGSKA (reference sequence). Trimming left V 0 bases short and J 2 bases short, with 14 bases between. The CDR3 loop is CSARDPFGTPGNTIYF. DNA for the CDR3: TGCAGTGCTAGAGACCCTTTTGGGACACCTGGAAACACCATATATTTT.

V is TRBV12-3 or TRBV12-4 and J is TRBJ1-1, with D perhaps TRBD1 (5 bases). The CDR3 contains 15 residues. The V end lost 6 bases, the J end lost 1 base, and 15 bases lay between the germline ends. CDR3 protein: CASRARPGSNTEAFF. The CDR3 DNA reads TGTGCCAGCAGGGCGAGGCCAGGGTCGAACACTGAAGCTTTCTTT.

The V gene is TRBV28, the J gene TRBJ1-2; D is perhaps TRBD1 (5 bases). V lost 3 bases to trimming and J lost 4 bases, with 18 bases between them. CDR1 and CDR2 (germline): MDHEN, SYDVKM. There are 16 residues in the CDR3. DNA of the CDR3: TGTGCCAGCAGTTTTCCAACCCGACAGACTATCTATGGCTACACCTTC. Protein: CASSFPTRQTIYGYTF.

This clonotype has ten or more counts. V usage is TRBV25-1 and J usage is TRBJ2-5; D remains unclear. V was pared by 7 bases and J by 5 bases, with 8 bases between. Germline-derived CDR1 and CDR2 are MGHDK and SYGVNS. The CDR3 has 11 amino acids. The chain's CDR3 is CASTYWETQYF. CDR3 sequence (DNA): TGTGCCAGCACTTACTGGGAGACCCAGTACTTC.

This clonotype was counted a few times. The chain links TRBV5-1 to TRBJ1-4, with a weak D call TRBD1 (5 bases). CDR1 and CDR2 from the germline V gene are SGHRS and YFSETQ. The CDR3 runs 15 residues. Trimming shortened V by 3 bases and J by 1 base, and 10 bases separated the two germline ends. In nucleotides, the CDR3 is TGCGCCAGCAGCTCCGAGGGGCTAACTAATGAAAAACTGTTTTTT. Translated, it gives CASSSEGLTNEKLFF.

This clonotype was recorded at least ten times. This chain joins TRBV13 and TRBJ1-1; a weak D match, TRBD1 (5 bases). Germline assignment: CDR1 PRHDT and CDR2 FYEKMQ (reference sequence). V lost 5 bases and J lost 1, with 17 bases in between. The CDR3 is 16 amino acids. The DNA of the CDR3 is TGTGCCAGCAGCCCAACTAGGGACTTTCCGAACACTGAAGCTTTCTTT. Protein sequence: CASSPTRDFPNTEAFF.

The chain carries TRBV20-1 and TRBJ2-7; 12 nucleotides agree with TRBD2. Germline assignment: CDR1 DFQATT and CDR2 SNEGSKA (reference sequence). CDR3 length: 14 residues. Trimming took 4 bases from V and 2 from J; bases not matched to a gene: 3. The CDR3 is CSAIPSGRAYEQYF. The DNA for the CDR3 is TGCAGTGCTATCCCTAGCGGGAGGGCCTACGAGCAGTACTTC.

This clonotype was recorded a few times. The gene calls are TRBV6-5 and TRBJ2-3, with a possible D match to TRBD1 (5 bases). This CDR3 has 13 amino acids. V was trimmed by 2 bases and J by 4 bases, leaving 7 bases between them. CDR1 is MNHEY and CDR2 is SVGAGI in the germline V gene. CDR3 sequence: CASSYQGADTQYF. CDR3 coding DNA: TGTGCCAGCAGTTACCAAGGGGCAGATACGCAGTATTTT.

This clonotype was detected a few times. CDR3 in DNA: TGTGCCAGTAGTATAGCGGGGAGCTCCTACAATGAGCAGTTCTTC. Translation gives CASSIAGSSYNEQFF. The V call is TRBV19, the J call TRBJ2-1, with a tentative D call TRBD2 (5 bases). The CDR3 covers 15 residues. Per the germline V gene, CDR1 is LNHDA and CDR2 is SQIVND (reference sequence). Trimming removed 1 base at V and 0 bases at J, with 7 bases between.

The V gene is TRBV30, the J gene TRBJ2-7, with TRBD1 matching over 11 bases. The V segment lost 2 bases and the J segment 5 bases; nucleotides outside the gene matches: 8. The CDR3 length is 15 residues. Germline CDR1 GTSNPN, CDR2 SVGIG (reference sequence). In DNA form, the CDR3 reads TGTGCCTGGAGTCCCGGGACAGGGGGGAGCGACGAGCAGTACTTC. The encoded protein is CAWSPGTGGSDEQYF.

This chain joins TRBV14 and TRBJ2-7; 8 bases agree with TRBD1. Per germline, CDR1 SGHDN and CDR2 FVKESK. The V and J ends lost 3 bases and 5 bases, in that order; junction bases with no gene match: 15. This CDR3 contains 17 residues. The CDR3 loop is CASSHTYGQGGDDEQYF. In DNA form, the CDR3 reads TGTGCCAGCAGCCATACCTACGGACAGGGCGGGGACGACGAGCAGTACTTC.

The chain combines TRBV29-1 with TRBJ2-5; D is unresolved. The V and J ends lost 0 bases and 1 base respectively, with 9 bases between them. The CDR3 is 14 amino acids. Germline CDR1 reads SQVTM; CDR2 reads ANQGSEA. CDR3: CSVEEEESQETQYF. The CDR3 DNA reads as TGCAGCGTTGAAGAGGAAGAAAGCCAAGAGACCCAGTACTTC. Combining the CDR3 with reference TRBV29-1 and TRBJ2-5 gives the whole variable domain SAVISQKPSRDICQRGTSLTIQCQVDSQVTMMFWYRQQPGQSLTLIATANQGSEATYESGFVIDKFPISRPNLTFSTLTVSNMSPEDSSIYLCSVEEEESQETQYFGPGTRLLVL.

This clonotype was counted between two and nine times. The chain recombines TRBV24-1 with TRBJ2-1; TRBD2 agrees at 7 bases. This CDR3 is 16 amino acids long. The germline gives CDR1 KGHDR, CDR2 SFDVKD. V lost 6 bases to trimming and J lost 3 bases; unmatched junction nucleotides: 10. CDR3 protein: CATSPASGADYNEQFF. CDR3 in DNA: TGTGCCACCAGTCCCGCGAGCGGGGCTGACTACAATGAGCAGTTCTTC.

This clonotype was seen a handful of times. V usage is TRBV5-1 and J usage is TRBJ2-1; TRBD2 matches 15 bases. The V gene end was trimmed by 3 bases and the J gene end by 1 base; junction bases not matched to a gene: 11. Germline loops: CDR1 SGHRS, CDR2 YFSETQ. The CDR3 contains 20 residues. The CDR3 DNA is TGCGCCAGCAGCTACCGGACTAGCGGGAGGGCCAGTGGATCCTACAATGAGCAGTTCTTC. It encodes CASSYRTSGRASGSYNEQFF.

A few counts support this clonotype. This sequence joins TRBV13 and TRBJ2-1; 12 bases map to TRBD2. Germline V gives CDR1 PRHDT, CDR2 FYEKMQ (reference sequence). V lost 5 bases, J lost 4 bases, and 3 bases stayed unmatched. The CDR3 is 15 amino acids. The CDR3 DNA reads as TGTGCCAGCAGCACCCTAGCGGGGGGGTACAATGAGCAGTTCTTC. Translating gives CASSTLAGGYNEQFF.

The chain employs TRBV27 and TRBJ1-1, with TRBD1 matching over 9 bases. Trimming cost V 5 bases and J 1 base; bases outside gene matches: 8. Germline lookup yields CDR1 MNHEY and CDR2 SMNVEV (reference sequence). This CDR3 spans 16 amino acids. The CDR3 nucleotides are TGTGCCAGCAGTCTAGGACAGGGGAGAGGGAACACTGAAGCTTTCTTT. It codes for CASSLGQGRGNTEAFF.

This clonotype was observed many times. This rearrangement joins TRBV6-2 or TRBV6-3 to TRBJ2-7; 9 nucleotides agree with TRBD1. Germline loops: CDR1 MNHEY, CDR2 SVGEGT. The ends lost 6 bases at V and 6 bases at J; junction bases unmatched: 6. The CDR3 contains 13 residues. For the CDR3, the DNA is TGTGCCAGCAGCCGGGACAGGGTCGTCGAGCAGTACTTC. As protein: CASSRDRVVEQYF.